The following is a TCR beta chain sequence with its context. Individuals drawn from about 26 US areas were roughly 18 to 95 years old. The CDR3 has 17 residues. The junction had 5 bases not matched to a gene; V was cut back by 0 bases and J by 2 bases. Germline V gene data show CDR1 as LGHNA and CDR2 as YNFKEQ. The entry originates in a study of blood T cell repertoires in COVID-19. Study-wide background: Some COVID-19 samples were acute and others convalescent; all came from the United States, Italy and Spain. PBMCs, B-cell-depleted T cells, or T cells were the source of the cDNA or gDNA that made up the material.

In the source study's methods: Amplification from reference gene primers served as the basis for estimated nucleated cell counts. Sequencing was performed with immunoSEQ multiplex PCR; in TCRdb, only in-frame clones are kept and a portion is missing. That table furnishes V, J and clone size, whereas the DNA furnished D and trimming. This sample yields more than 200,000 clones, of which around 81% are seen a single time; around 7% belongs to the top ten. This clonotype was sampled from a woman in her 40s with acute COVID-19. V usage is TRBV4-2 and J usage is TRBJ1-3, with 9 bases matching TRBD1. The sequencing sample was made of PBMCs or T cells enriched from blood (not recorded which). The CDR3 reads CASSQDTGGIAGNTIYF. In nucleotides, the CDR3 is TGTGCCAGCAGCCAAGATACAGGGGGCATTGCTGGAAACACCATATATTTT.